This TCR beta chain was sequenced in a study of CD4 and CD8 cells across lung adenocarcinoma regions. MiXCR, applied by TCRdb to the PCR reads, yields one record per CDR3 protein. The table has about 20,000 distinct CDR3 sequences, about half seen once; the top ten hold about three fifths. Localized lung adenocarcinoma, a non-small cell lung cancer, affected the donors. V was clipped by 2 bases and J by 0 bases, with 22 bases between them. Germline V gives CDR1 MNHNS, CDR2 SASEGT. The CDR3 spans 19 residues. The V and J genes are TRBV6-1 and TRBJ1-1; possibly TRBD1 for D (5 bases). The specimen was CD8+ T cells from the center of a lung tumor. The sequence was collected from a female donor with lung adenocarcinoma. The CD4 and CD8 labels of this study may be unreliable. CDR3 nucleotides: TGTGCCAGCAGTGAACAAGAGTACGGGGCCGGGGGGGTGAACACTGAAGCTTTCTTT. Translating gives CASSEQEYGAGGVNTEAFF.